This entry describes one T cell receptor (beta chain). It lacks a known antigen. The record has no base qualities; no much larger clone is one base away. This specimen comes from a study of shared clonotypes between healthy human individuals (dated by TCRdb to 2020 to 2021). About the full investigation: A couple of women and three men aged 18 to 49 years were included in the cohort. For each donor, CD4 naive and CD4 memory were each run on three plates, CD8 naive on two plates, and CD8 memory on one plate. Different laboratories and diverse techniques were used to prepare libraries and sequence TCR repertoires, to increase sequencing depth and limit assay-specific biases. Each donor's leukapheresis produced roughly between roughly 0.85 and 9 billion PBMCs. To estimate repertoire size and how much clonotypes are shared between individuals, the study performed deep sequencing of blood TCR repertoires from roughly five healthy adults. The paper's findings and limits, for the study overall: Naive subsets generally had larger estimated clonotype richness than memory subsets. Because the study included a small number of donors, the genetic and exposure-history diversity represented was limited. Sampling was limited to blood, and TCR repertoires in tissue likely differ from TCR repertoires in blood. Based on pairwise subsampling, the degree of clonotype sharing among donors was expected to be affected by sequencing depth. Compared with non-shared clonotypes, clonotypes shared by all four sorted-subset donors had higher generation probabilities. Roughly 5.2% of naive CD4, roughly 3.6% of naive CD8, approximately 2.2% of memory CD4, and about 0.4% of memory CD8 clonotypes were shared across a few donors. Incomplete sequencing was indicated by rarefaction of sorted-subset datasets, despite the large sequencing depth.

Using the deep immunoSEQ assay, multiplex PCR amplified TCR CDR3 regions from genomic DNA. Extracted genomic DNA from each cell subset was spread evenly across all wells of several immunoSEQ 96-well plates, with each plate serving as a replicate. For sorted subsets, 150 to 200 ng genomic DNA, equal to 30,000 or so T cell genomes, was loaded into each replicate PCR. Purified libraries were measured with a Qubit 3.0 fluorometer, size-checked on a Bioanalyzer 2100, and measured again with the KAPA Library Quantification kit. Each immunoSEQ 96-well plate was sequenced on its own single-read 150-cycle Illumina NextSeq 550 flow cell. As for the original processing: Because the immunoSEQ output included only junctional sequences and no quality scores, the filtering could not be the same as the filtering used for full-length reads. To assign V/J genes and CDR3, sequences were annotated against IMGT germline references using PyIR, a Python wrapper for IgBLAST v1.9. Reads were removed for weak V/J assignments (E-value above 1e-6), missing CDR3, stop codons, out-of-frame junctions, or ambiguous translated residues. A V3J clonotype was defined by an identical inferred V gene, J gene, and CDR3 amino acid sequence. Percentage overlap between repertoires was calculated by dividing the number of shared unique clonotypes by the size of the smaller repertoire. RTK rarefaction, the Chao1 estimator, and Recon v2.1 estimates of unobserved clonotypes were used to assess repertoire richness. For all TCRbeta clonotypes obtained by the gDNA method from several donors, generation probabilities were computed with OLGA. TCRdb retrieved this table from immuneACCESS and kept in-frame rearrangements only. Not all clones are present; in checked studies, unresolved V genes account for under half, and no reason is known for the remainder. That table supplies the V and J calls and clone size; D and trimming were determined from the DNA. For this sample the table gives 90,000 to 130,000 clones, of which roughly two thirds were detected only once. Of the sample, about 24% falls within the top ten clones.

The donors were healthy, HIV-negative adults who had no recently reported acute infections or vaccinations. All donors were Caucasian adults living in Nashville, Tennessee, USA. The CD8 memory samples were a combination of magnetically selected CD45RO+ cells and CCR7-negative CD45RA+ effector memory (TemRA) cells. After blood collection by leukapheresis, PBMCs were isolated using Ficoll-Histopaque density gradient centrifugation and then cryopreserved in the vapor phase of liquid nitrogen. Analytical flow cytometry was used to check the purity and quantity of each magnetically sorted T cell population. Each sorted fraction had its genomic DNA isolated and then quantified by UV absorbance on a Nanodrop 2000c. CDR1 and CDR2 are read off the germline V gene as KGHSH and LQKENI. CDR3 length: 14 amino acids, cysteine to phenylalanine. Kept here is only the CDR3 DNA, which spans 42 bases and is read in frame from base 1. Between the V and J ends, shortened by 4 bases and 9 bases respectively, the junction contains 16 bases.

The chain employs TRBV18 and TRBJ2-1, and perhaps TRBD1 as D gene, on 5 matching bases. The receptor was isolated from a woman under 40 in good health. Sample: memory CD8+ T cells sorted from blood. Read against the paper, the sample's cell subset or site label means: CD45RO+ cells pooled with CCR7-negative TemRA cells. The CDR3: CASSQGVSPIEQFF. The bases read TGTGCCAGCTCACAAGGGGTTAGTCCGATTGAGCAGTTCTTC.